A selection of T cell receptor beta chains follows, all from one sample in a study of T cell responses to AZD1222 COVID-19 vaccine. Measured with immunoSEQ multiplex PCR; TCRdb has only the in-frame clones, and not every one. The sample consists of approximately 89,000 clones, about 89% of them appearing once. The sample consisted of peripheral blood, taken on day 0 of MenACWY control vaccination. The receptors were sampled from an adult in good health. The CDR3 runs from the conserved cysteine through the conserved F or W. Each record gives: clone size, V gene, D gene, J gene, CDR3 length, CDR3 DNA, CDR3 protein. A D gene is named only where the DNA matches it firmly. Clone sizes are given selectively: once, few, many, or a class where the clone is expanded.

NA	TRBV7-7	NA	TRBJ2-5	14	TGTGCCAGCAGTTTAGAGCCTGAGGGTGAGACCCAGTACTTC	CASSLEPEGETQYF
NA	TRBV7-2	NA	TRBJ2-1	19	TGTGCCAGCAGCTTAGCTGGGGGGGCTATTCTGAGGTCCTACAATGAGCAGTTCTTC	CASSLAGGAILRSYNEQFF
NA	TRBV11-2	NA	TRBJ2-2	15	TGTGCCAGCAGCTTAGGCGGACATCTCACCGGGGAGCTGTTTTTT	CASSLGGHLTGELFF
NA	TRBV6-5	TRBD2	TRBJ2-3	15	TGTGCCAGCAGTCTACTAGCGGGAGGCCCAGATACGCAGTATTTT	CASSLLAGGPDTQYF
NA	TRBV14	NA	TRBJ2-7	12	TGTGCCAGCAGCCACCCGGGCCTCGAGCAGTACTTC	CASSHPGLEQYF
NA	TRBV14	TRBD1	TRBJ1-4	15	TGTGCCAGCAGCCAACTGACAGGGGTCGGTGAAAAACTGTTTTTT	CASSQLTGVGEKLFF
NA	TRBV9	NA	TRBJ1-1	15	TGTGCCAGCAGCGTACCAGGGTCTTGGAACACTGAAGCTTTCTTT	CASSVPGSWNTEAFF
NA	TRBV5-4	NA	TRBJ1-6	13	TGTGCCAGCAGCGACATGACAGTTTCACCCCTCCACTTT	CASSDMTVSPLHF
once	TRBV19	NA	TRBJ1-2	12	TGTGCCAGTAGTATCATCGGGAGCGGCTACACCTTC	CASSIIGSGYTF
NA	TRBV9	TRBD2	TRBJ2-7	14	TGTGCCAGCAGCGGGGGACTAGTTCCCGCCGAGCAGTACTTC	CASSGGLVPAEQYF
NA	TRBV7-2	TRBD2	TRBJ2-2	17	TGTGCCAGCAGCTGGAGCGGGAGCCTCCTGAACACCGGGGAGCTGTTTTTT	CASSWSGSLLNTGELFF
NA	TRBV11-2	NA	TRBJ1-3	14	TGTGCCAGCAGCTCGCCTGGCTCTGGAAACACCATATATTTT	CASSSPGSGNTIYF
few	TRBV11-2	NA	TRBJ2-2	16	TGTGCCAGCAGCTTATCCCTGACGGGTTCAAGCGGGGAGCTGTTTTTT	CASSLSLTGSSGELFF
NA	TRBV27	NA	TRBJ1-5	15	TGTGCCAGCAGTGTACAGGGTGTGAGAAATCAGCCCCAGCATTTT	CASSVQGVRNQPQHF
once	TRBV6-1	TRBD1	TRBJ1-1	15	TGTGCCAGCAGTGACAATGGACAGGGCCACACTGAAGCTTTCTTT	CASSDNGQGHTEAFF
NA	TRBV3-1/TRBV3-2	NA	TRBJ1-2	13	TGTGCCAGCAGCCACAGGGGCCTGGATGGCTACACCTTC	CASSHRGLDGYTF
NA	TRBV3-1/TRBV3-2	NA	TRBJ1-3	14	TGTGCCAGCAGCCAAGGAGGACTCGGAAACACCATATATTTT	CASSQGGLGNTIYF
NA	TRBV27	TRBD1	TRBJ2-3	14	TGTGCCAGCAGCCTGGACAGGATCACAGATACGCAGTATTTT	CASSLDRITDTQYF
NA	TRBV6-1	NA	TRBJ1-1	11	TGTGCCAGCAGTGAAGAGGGTCGGGCTTTCTTT	CASSEEGRAFF
NA	TRBV12-3/TRBV12-4	TRBD2	TRBJ2-4	12	TGTGCCAGCAGTTTAAGGACTAGCGGAAGGGAGTTC	CASSLRTSGREF
NA	TRBV6-4	NA	TRBJ2-2	14	TGTGCCAGCAGTGACAGGGGTGACACCGGGGAGCTGTTTTTT	CASSDRGDTGELFF
NA	TRBV7-2	NA	TRBJ1-1	13	TGTGCCAGCAGCTCGATAAGGGTGTCTGAAGCTTTCTTT	CASSSIRVSEAFF
NA	TRBV19	TRBD1	TRBJ1-1	16	TGTGCCAGTAGCTCAGGGGCTGCTCAGGGGGACACTGAAGCTTTCTTT	CASSSGAAQGDTEAFF
few	TRBV11-2	TRBD2	TRBJ2-7	15	TGTGCCAGCAGCCTACGACTAGCGGGAGGCTACGAGCAGTACTTC	CASSLRLAGGYEQYF
NA	TRBV5-6	NA	TRBJ1-6	16	TGTGCCAGCAGCTTAGGGGATCTGAGCGGTAATTCACCCCTCCACTTT	CASSLGDLSGNSPLHF
NA	TRBV27	NA	TRBJ2-4	17	TGTGCCAGCAGTTTATTAGGACCCCCGGAGGCCAAAAACATTCAGTACTTC	CASSLLGPPEAKNIQYF
few	TRBV7-2	TRBD1	TRBJ1-5	13	TGTGCCAGCAGCGGGACAGCACATCAGCCCCAGCATTTT	CASSGTAHQPQHF
NA	TRBV7-8	NA	TRBJ1-4	14	TGTGCCAGCACCGGTAGGGCGGGCGGGGAAAAACTGTTTTTT	CASTGRAGGEKLFF
NA	TRBV18	NA	TRBJ2-3	15	TGTGCCAGCTCACCACAGGCCGGCGGGGCAGATACGCAGTATTTT	CASSPQAGGADTQYF
NA	TRBV9	TRBD1	TRBJ1-2	15	TGTGCCAGCAGCGGACAGGGATATGGTGGCTATGGCTACACCTTC	CASSGQGYGGYGYTF
NA	TRBV5-6	TRBD2	TRBJ2-5	16	TGTGCCAGCAGCTTGCTAGCGGGAGCCCGGCAAGAGACCCAGTACTTC	CASSLLAGARQETQYF
NA	TRBV19	NA	TRBJ1-5	13	TGTGCCAGTAGTGCCGATAGCAATCAGCCCCAGCATTTT	CASSADSNQPQHF
NA	TRBV2	TRBD2	TRBJ2-1	14	TGTGCCAGCAGGGGGATAGCGGGAGTGCATGAGCAGTTCTTC	CASRGIAGVHEQFF
NA	TRBV19	NA	TRBJ2-2	14	TGTGCCAGTATGGGGGGACTCATGGTCGGGGAGCTGTTTTTT	CASMGGLMVGELFF
NA	TRBV2	TRBD2	TRBJ2-3	18	TGTGCCAGCAGGGGGATAGAGCGGGAAACGCTTATGACAGATACGCAGTATTTT	CASRGIERETLMTDTQYF
NA	TRBV6-2/TRBV6-3	TRBD2	TRBJ2-2	16	TGTGCCAGCAGCATCCCCCGGGGGGTACACACCGGGGAGCTGTTTTTT	CASSIPRGVHTGELFF
NA	TRBV5-1	NA	TRBJ2-7	14	TGCGCCAGCAGCTTGGTAGGTCTAGTCGACGAGCAGTACTTC	CASSLVGLVDEQYF
NA	TRBV9	NA	TRBJ1-4	14	TGTGCCAGCAGCGGGGGAACAACTAATGAAAAACTGTTTTTT	CASSGGTTNEKLFF
NA	TRBV9	TRBD1	TRBJ2-3	15	TGTGCCAGCAGCGTAGCTCAGGGGGCGATAGATACGCAGTATTTT	CASSVAQGAIDTQYF
NA	TRBV6-2/TRBV6-3	TRBD2	TRBJ2-1	17	TGTGCCAGCAGCCGTACCCCTCTAGGCGGGAGCTTATCTGAGCAGTTCTTC	CASSRTPLGGSLSEQFF
NA	TRBV6-1	NA	TRBJ1-4	15	TGTGCCAGCAGTGAAGTAGCAGGGGTGGGTGAAAAACTGTTTTTT	CASSEVAGVGEKLFF
once	TRBV7-9	TRBD1	TRBJ2-2	16	TGTGCCAGCAGCGGACGCAGGGGGCTGAACACCGGGGAGCTGTTTTTT	CASSGRRGLNTGELFF
once	TRBV6-1	TRBD2	TRBJ2-3	15	TGTGCCAGCAGTGAACTAGCGGGAGGCTCAGATGCGCAGTATTTT	CASSELAGGSDAQYF
NA	TRBV4-3	TRBD2	TRBJ2-1	17	TGCGCCAGCAGCCAGGGGACTAGCGGGAGCTCCTACAATGAGCAGTTCTTC	CASSQGTSGSSYNEQFF
NA	TRBV7-2	NA	TRBJ1-1	12	TGTGCCAGCAGCCCCTCTTACACTGAAGCTTTCTTT	CASSPSYTEAFF
NA	TRBV30	NA	TRBJ1-1	13	TGTGCCTGGAGCCACACCTCGGGCACTGAAGCTTTCTTT	CAWSHTSGTEAFF
NA	TRBV7-9	NA	TRBJ1-5	14	TGTGCCAGCAGCTTGGGGAGTAAAAATCAGCCCCAGCATTTT	CASSLGSKNQPQHF
NA	TRBV4-3	TRBD1	TRBJ1-1	15	TGCGCCAGCAGCCAAGTAGCAGGGGGGAGTACTGAAGCTTTCTTT	CASSQVAGGSTEAFF
NA	TRBV28	TRBD2	TRBJ2-7	12	TGTGCTACCGGGAGGGGTGACTACGAGCAGTACTTC	CATGRGDYEQYF
NA	TRBV12-3/TRBV12-4	NA	TRBJ2-3	12	TGTGCCAGCAGTTTAGGAGGAGATACGCAGTATTTT	CASSLGGDTQYF